This TCR beta chain emerged from a study of Ad26.COV2.S vaccination and SARS-CoV-2 variants. Findings and caveats of the study: Once vaccination had occurred, spike-specific CD8+ and CD4+ T cell responses reportedly showed substantial breadth. Vaccine and placebo recipients had comparable breadth of non-spike TCRs.

The germline V gene has CDR1 MNHEY and CDR2 SVGAGI. V was clipped by 3 bases and J by 4 bases, with 9 bases between them. The CDR3 spans 13 residues. The protocol was immunoSEQ multiplex PCR, while the TCRdb copy is restricted to in-frame clones and leaves out a portion. The sample includes 180,000 or so clones, around 88% of them seen just once. With respect to this clone: Its antigen is unknown.

The V call is TRBV6-5, the J call TRBJ2-5; perhaps TRBD2 as D (5 bases). The sequencing used peripheral blood, collected after recovery from COVID-19. This TCR derives from a human donor who had recovered from COVID-19. CDR3 coding DNA: TGTGCCAGCAGTTATGGTCTAGCAGAGACCCAGTACTTC. This translates into CASSYGLAETQYF.